The T cell receptor beta chain described here comes from a study of post-analysis software for immune sequencing data. Overall study context: The patients showed relapsing-remitting, secondary progressive and progressive-relapsing multiple sclerosis courses.

Carried by the TCR beta cDNA libraries were unique molecular identifiers. Via MiXCR, TCRdb re-called the PCR reads, giving one row per CDR3 protein. This sample carries around 700,000 distinct CDR3 sequences, over 45% of them seen once, and the ten largest clones take approximately 10%. This TCR was sampled from a girl aged 2 to 9 with multiple sclerosis. Sequenced material: blood.

The CDR3 DNA is TGCAGTGCAGAGGGGGGGGCGAGCACAGATACGCAGTATTTT. Protein: CSAEGGASTDTQYF. The chain has TRBV20-1 and TRBJ2-3; possible D gene TRBD2, 7 bases. Germline CDR1 is DFQATT and CDR2 is SNEGSKA (reference sequence). V was shortened by 6 bases and J by 0 bases, with 13 bases between the two germline ends. CDR3 length: 14 amino acids.